The present T cell receptor (beta chain) was sequenced within a study of cytomegalovirus exposure and HLA in healthy donors. Of note for this clone: Its target is not known.

Notes on the study in general: An analysis done earlier found most TCR beta V segments productive about 90% or about 30% of the time.

The PCR ran on 60 Vbeta and 13 Jbeta primers. This table comes from immunoSEQ multiplex PCR, and its TCRdb copy is limited to in-frame clones, with some not included. Found here are 150,000 to 200,000 clones, roughly 83% of them singletons; the top ten hold about 2%. V lost 4 bases, J lost 2 bases, and 15 bases lay in between. The CDR3 is 16 residues long. Germline loops: CDR1 MDHEN, CDR2 SYDVKM. The chain recombines TRBV28 with TRBJ1-5, with D perhaps matching TRBD1 (6 bases). Sequencing used PBMCs. The sequence was collected from a woman in her 50s in good health and CMV-seronegative. This CDR3 is CASSSDWTVGNQPQHF. CDR3 in DNA: TGTGCCAGCAGTTCCGATTGGACAGTAGGCAATCAGCCCCAGCATTTT.